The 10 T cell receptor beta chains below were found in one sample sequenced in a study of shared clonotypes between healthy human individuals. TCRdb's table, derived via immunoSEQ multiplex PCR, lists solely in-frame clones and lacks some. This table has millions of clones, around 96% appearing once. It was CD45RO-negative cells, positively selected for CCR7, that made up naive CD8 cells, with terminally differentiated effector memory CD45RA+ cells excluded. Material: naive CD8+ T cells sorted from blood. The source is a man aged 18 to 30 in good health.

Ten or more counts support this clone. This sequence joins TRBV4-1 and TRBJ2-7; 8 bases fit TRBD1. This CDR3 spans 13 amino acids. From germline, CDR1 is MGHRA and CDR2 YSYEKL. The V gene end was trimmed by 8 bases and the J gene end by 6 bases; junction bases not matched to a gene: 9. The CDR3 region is CASQQGVRSEQYF. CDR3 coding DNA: TGCGCCAGCCAACAGGGGGTTCGCTCCGAGCAGTACTTC.

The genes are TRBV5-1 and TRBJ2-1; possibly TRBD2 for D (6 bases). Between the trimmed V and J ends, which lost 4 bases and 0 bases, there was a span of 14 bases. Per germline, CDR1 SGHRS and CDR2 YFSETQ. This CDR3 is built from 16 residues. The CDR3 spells CASSATSPPSYNEQFF. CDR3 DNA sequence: TGCGCCAGCAGCGCCACTAGCCCTCCCTCCTACAATGAGCAGTTCTTC. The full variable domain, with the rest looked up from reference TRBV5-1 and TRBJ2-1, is KAGVTQTPRYLIKTRGQQVTLSCSPISGHRSVSWYQQTPGQGLQFLFEYFSETQRNKGNFPGRFSGRQFSNSRSEMNVSTLELGDSALYLCASSATSPPSYNEQFFGPGTRLTVL.

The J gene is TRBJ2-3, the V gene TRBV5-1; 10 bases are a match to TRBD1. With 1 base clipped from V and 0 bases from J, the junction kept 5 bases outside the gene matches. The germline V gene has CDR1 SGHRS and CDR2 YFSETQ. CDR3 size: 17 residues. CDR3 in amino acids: CASSLLGTGASTDTQYF. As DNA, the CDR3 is TGCGCCAGCAGCTTGCTCGGGACAGGGGCGAGCACAGATACGCAGTATTTT.

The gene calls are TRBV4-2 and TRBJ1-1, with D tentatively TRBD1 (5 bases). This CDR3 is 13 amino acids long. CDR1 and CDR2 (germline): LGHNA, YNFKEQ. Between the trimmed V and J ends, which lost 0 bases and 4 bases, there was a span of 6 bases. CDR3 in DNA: TGTGCCAGCAGCCAAGATAGGGGCACTGAAGCTTTCTTT. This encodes CASSQDRGTEAFF.

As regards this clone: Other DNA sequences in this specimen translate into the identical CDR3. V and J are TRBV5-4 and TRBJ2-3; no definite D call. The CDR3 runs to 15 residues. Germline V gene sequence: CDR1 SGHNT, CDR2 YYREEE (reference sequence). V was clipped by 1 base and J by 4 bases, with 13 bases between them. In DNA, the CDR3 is TGTGCCAGCAGCTTGCTAGAGCGCGAATCAGATACGCAGTATTTT. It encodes CASSLLERESDTQYF. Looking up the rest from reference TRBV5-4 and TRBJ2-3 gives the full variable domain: ETGVTQSPTHLIKTRGQQVTLRCSSQSGHNTVSWYQQALGQGPQFIFQYYREEENGRGNFPPRFSGLQFPNYSSELNVNALELDDSALYLCASSLLERESDTQYFGPGTRLTVL.

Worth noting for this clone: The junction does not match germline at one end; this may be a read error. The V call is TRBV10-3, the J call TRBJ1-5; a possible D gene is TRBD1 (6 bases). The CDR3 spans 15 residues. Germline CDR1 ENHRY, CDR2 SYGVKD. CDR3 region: CATSGGAGANQPQHF. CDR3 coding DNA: TGTGCCACCAGTGGGGGGGCAGGGGCAAATCAGCCCCAGCATTTT.

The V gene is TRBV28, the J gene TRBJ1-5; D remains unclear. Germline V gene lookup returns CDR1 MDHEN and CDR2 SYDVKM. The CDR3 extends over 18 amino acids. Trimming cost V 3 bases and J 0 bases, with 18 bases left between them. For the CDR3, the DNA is TGTGCCAGCAGTTTTGATCTAGGGCGTCCAGATAGCAATCAGCCCCAGCATTTT. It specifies CASSFDLGRPDSNQPQHF.

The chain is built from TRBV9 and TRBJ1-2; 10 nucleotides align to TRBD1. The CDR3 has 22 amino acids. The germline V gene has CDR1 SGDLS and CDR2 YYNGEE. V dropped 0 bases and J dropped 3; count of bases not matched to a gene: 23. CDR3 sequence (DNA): TGTGCCAGCAGCGTAGCTACAGGGTTAGGGGGACAGGGGATCTCGGGCGACTATGGCTACACCTTC. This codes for CASSVATGLGGQGISGDYGYTF.

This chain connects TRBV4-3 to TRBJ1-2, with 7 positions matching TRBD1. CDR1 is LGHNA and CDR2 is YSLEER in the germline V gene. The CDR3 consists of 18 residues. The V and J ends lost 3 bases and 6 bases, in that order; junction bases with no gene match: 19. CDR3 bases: TGCGCCAGCAGCCACTCAACATGGGGGATTACAGGGGTCGATGGCTACACCTTC. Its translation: CASSHSTWGITGVDGYTF.

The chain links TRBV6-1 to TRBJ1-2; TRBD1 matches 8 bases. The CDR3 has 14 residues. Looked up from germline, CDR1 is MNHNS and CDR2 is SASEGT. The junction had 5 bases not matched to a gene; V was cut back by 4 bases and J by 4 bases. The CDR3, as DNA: TGTGCCAGCAGTGTCTCAGGGGGCGGCTATGGCTACACCTTC. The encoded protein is CASSVSGGGYGYTF.